A single sample is the source of the 19 T cell receptor beta chains below, sequenced in a study of technical replicates of blood from a few donors. Sequencing used immunoSEQ multiplex PCR; TCRdb keeps in-frame clones, though not all of them. The sample includes more than 50,000 clones, approximately 90% of them seen just once. Sequenced material: PBMCs. Receptor source: a human donor in good health. Some clones in this sample may be carry-over from other donors' samples.

The chain recombines TRBV7-8 with TRBJ2-7, with 8 bases fitting TRBD2. Per the germline V gene, CDR1 is SGHVS and CDR2 is FQNEAQ. The J segment lost 4 bases and the V segment lost 4 bases, leaving 6 bases of the junction unmatched. This CDR3 contains 14 residues. CDR3 sequence (DNA): TGTGCCAGCAGCTCCCCGGGAGGGCCGTACGAGCAGTACTTC. This codes for CASSSPGGPYEQYF.

V is TRBV5-1 and J is TRBJ1-2; D is unclear. Trimming pared 3 bases from V and 2 bases from J, leaving 14 bases between. This CDR3 has 15 amino acids. CDR1 and CDR2 from the germline V gene are SGHRS and YFSETQ. The CDR3 sequence: CASSSALEANYGYTF. The DNA for the CDR3 is TGCGCCAGCAGCTCTGCCCTGGAGGCGAACTATGGCTACACCTTC.

The rearrangement joins TRBV18 to TRBJ1-3; the D gene is possibly TRBD1 (6 bases). Germline loops: CDR1 KGHSH, CDR2 LQKENI. The germline V and J ends were trimmed by 3 bases and 0 bases, with 12 bases remaining between them. The CDR3 loop spans 16 amino acids. The DNA of the CDR3 is TGTGCCAGCTCACCGGACAGCCTCTTCTCTGGAAACACCATATATTTT. Its translation is CASSPDSLFSGNTIYF.

The chain employs TRBV29-1 and TRBJ2-7; a weak D match, TRBD1 (6 bases). V was clipped by 6 bases and J by 0 bases, with 12 bases between them. The CDR3 contains 13 residues. The germline V gene encodes CDR1 SQVTM and CDR2 ANQGSEA. CDR3: CSVRTESSYEQYF. The CDR3 nucleotides are TGCAGCGTAAGGACAGAGAGCTCCTACGAGCAGTACTTC.

V is TRBV2 and J is TRBJ2-1; 7 bases line up with TRBD2. Per germline, CDR1 SNHLY and CDR2 FYNNEI. The CDR3 is 11 amino acids. The V and J ends lost 11 bases and 9 bases, in that order; junction bases with no gene match: 7. This CDR3 reads CAGRGEGEQFF. Here the CDR3 DNA reads TGTGCCGGACGGGGGGAGGGTGAGCAGTTCTTC.

The V and J genes are TRBV4-1 and TRBJ2-1; 11 nucleotides line up with TRBD2. The CDR3 totals 16 residues. CDR1 is MGHRA, CDR2 YSYEKL, per germline. Trimming cost V 1 base and J 4 bases; bases outside gene matches: 3. The CDR3 is CASSQVVAGGYNEQFF. In DNA, the CDR3 is TGCGCCAGCAGCCAAGTCGTAGCGGGGGGGTACAATGAGCAGTTCTTC.

This clone has a handful of counts. The chain links TRBV9 to TRBJ1-2, with no clear D. Trimming removed 0 bases at V and 2 bases at J, with 14 bases between. Per the germline V gene, CDR1 is SGDLS and CDR2 is YYNGEE. The CDR3 has 16 amino acids. The DNA of the CDR3 is TGTGCCAGCAGCGTAGATGCTCTGGGCTGGAACTATGGCTACACCTTC. The encoded protein is CASSVDALGWNYGYTF.

The chain uses TRBV18 and TRBJ2-2; TRBD2 matches 9 bases. V gave up 6 bases and J gave up 2 bases; unmatched junction bases: 4. The CDR3 runs 15 residues. CDR1 KGHSH and CDR2 LQKENI come from the germline V gene. The CDR3 DNA sequence: TGTGCCAGCTCGCAGACTAGCGGCAACACCGGGGAGCTGTTTTTT. Its protein product is CASSQTSGNTGELFF.

The chain combines TRBV5-6 with TRBJ2-7; TRBD1 aligns across 8 bases. V shed 3 bases and J 6 bases; nucleotides not matched to a gene: 11. CDR1 is SGHDT and CDR2 is YYEEEE in the germline V gene. This CDR3 has 15 residues. CDR3 nucleotides: TGTGCCAGCAGCTACAGGGGGATCAATCAGGGCGAGCAGTACTTC. Protein product: CASSYRGINQGEQYF.

The chain joins TRBV28 to TRBJ1-5; 7 bases match TRBD1. The CDR3 loop spans 14 amino acids. Germline V CDR1 and CDR2: MDHEN, SYDVKM. The junction had 5 bases not matched to a gene; V was cut back by 7 bases and J by 2 bases. This chain's CDR3 is CASIAGTGNQPQHF. The CDR3 coding sequence is TGTGCCAGCATTGCCGGGACAGGCAATCAGCCCCAGCATTTT.

This clone was counted only a few times. The CDR3 protein is CASSQGLGEQFF. The CDR3 DNA follows: TGTGCCAGCAGCCAGGGTTTAGGGGAGCAGTTCTTC. The chain joins TRBV13 to TRBJ2-1; TRBD1 might be the D (5 bases). The germline V and J ends were trimmed by 5 bases and 10 bases, with 12 bases remaining between them. The CDR3 length is 12 residues. CDR1 is PRHDT, CDR2 FYEKMQ, per germline (reference sequence).

The V and J genes are TRBV5-1 and TRBJ1-2, with a tentative D call TRBD1 (6 bases). CDR1 and CDR2 (germline): SGHRS, YFSETQ. V lost 7 bases, J lost 3 bases, and 13 bases lay in between. The CDR3 contains 13 residues. CDR3 loop: CASSKDSDYGYTF. In nucleotides, the CDR3 is TGCGCCAGCTCCAAGGACAGTGACTATGGCTACACCTTC.

This chain joins TRBV7-2 and TRBJ2-5, with D perhaps matching TRBD2 (6 bases). Germline-derived CDR1 and CDR2 are SGHTA and FQGNSA. V dropped 5 bases and J dropped 5 bases, with 15 bases sitting between them. The CDR3 is 14 amino acids. The CDR3 DNA reads as TGTGCCAGCAGCGGCACTAGGGGAGGTGAGACCCAGTACTTC. This sequence encodes CASSGTRGGETQYF.

The chain is built from TRBV5-1 and TRBJ2-1, with 8 bases identical to TRBD2. The CDR3 is 14 amino acids. V dropped 4 bases and J dropped 6; count of bases not matched to a gene: 6. Germline loops: CDR1 SGHRS, CDR2 YFSETQ. The CDR3 coding sequence is TGCGCCAGCAGCCCCGGACTAGCTACCAATGAGCAGTTCTTC. Translated: CASSPGLATNEQFF.

Only one count was recorded for this clone. The V and J genes are TRBV11-2 and TRBJ2-7; 10 bases map to TRBD2. CDR1 SGHAT and CDR2 FQNNGV come from the germline V gene. This CDR3 region has 15 residues. Trimming removed 2 bases from V and 4 bases from J; junction bases left unmatched: 5. CDR3 in amino acids: CASSLQSGRGYEQYF. In nucleotides, the CDR3 is TGTGCCAGCAGCTTACAGAGCGGGAGGGGTTACGAGCAGTACTTC.

The chain employs TRBV7-6 and TRBJ2-2; possibly TRBD2 for D (6 bases). The CDR3 runs to 17 residues. The germline V gene has CDR1 SGHVS and CDR2 FNYEAQ. V lost 8 bases and J 2 bases, leaving 21 bases between the germline ends. CDR3 bases: TGTGCCAGCGCGCCCCTACCGTGGACTACCAACACCGGGGAGCTGTTTTTT. Protein: CASAPLPWTTNTGELFF.

This chain joins TRBV6-6 and TRBJ2-1, with D possibly TRBD1 on 6 matching bases. This CDR3 has 13 residues. Germline V gene sequence: CDR1 MNHNY, CDR2 SVGAGI (reference sequence). V lost 2 bases, J lost 7 bases, and 9 bases lay in between. This CDR3 is CASSYNQGNEQFF. CDR3 bases: TGTGCCAGCAGTTACAACCAGGGGAATGAGCAGTTCTTC.

This clone ranks as medium-sized (0.01 to 0.1%). This chain links TRBV5-8 with TRBJ2-3, with 9 bases matching TRBD2. The CDR3 covers 16 residues. Trimming at V came to 0 bases and at J to 1 base, leaving 3 bases not matched to a gene. Per germline, CDR1 SGHTS and CDR2 YDEGEE. The CDR3 loop is CASSLDGGRGTDTQYF. CDR3 nucleotide sequence: TGTGCCAGCAGCTTGGACGGCGGGAGGGGCACAGATACGCAGTATTTT.

The chain has TRBV10-3 and TRBJ1-1, with a weak D call TRBD1 (5 bases). The V and J ends lost 11 bases and 0 bases respectively, with 13 bases between them. The CDR3 covers 13 residues. The germline V gene has CDR1 ENHRY and CDR2 SYGVKD. CDR3 amino acids: CAFRQQMNTEAFF. CDR3 coding DNA: TGTGCCTTCCGACAGCAGATGAACACTGAAGCTTTCTTT.